These 22 T cell receptor beta chains came from one sample sequenced in a study of Graves' ophthalmopathy and Graves' hyperthyroidism. From RNA, the CDR3 regions of TCR beta chains were amplified and sequenced. The first round was an RT-PCR with HTBI primers, and the second round was a multiplex PCR. One entry per CDR3 protein, called by TCRdb with MiXCR from the multiplex PCR reads. The data show approximately 160,000 distinct CDR3 sequences, with over 35% seen just once and 5.8% held by the top ten. The sample comprised peripheral blood. The origin of the receptors is a woman in her forties with Graves' ophthalmopathy.

This clonotype was counted many times. The chain is built from TRBV11-2 and TRBJ1-5; 9 nucleotides line up with TRBD1. The ends lost 3 bases at V and 3 bases at J; junction bases unmatched: 12. CDR3 length equals 18 residues. CDR1 and CDR2 from the germline V gene are SGHAT and FQNNGV. This CDR3 reads CASSLLPGTGLNNQPQHF. The CDR3, as DNA: TGTGCCAGCAGCTTGTTACCCGGGACAGGGTTGAACAATCAGCCCCAGCATTTT.

The chain joins TRBV6-4 to TRBJ1-1; D possibly corresponds to TRBD1 (6 bases). The CDR3 extends over 11 amino acids. CDR1 MRHNA and CDR2 SNTAGT come from the germline V gene. V dropped 10 bases and J dropped 9 bases, with 15 bases sitting between them. Here the CDR3 reads CAILSDRKAFF. CDR3 nucleotide sequence: TGTGCCATCCTGAGCGACAGGAAAGCTTTCTTT.

This clonotype was counted many times. A much larger clone sits a single nucleotide away, making a read error possible. The CDR3 DNA reads as TGTGCCAGCAGTTACTCGCTCCTACCCGGAAACACCATATATTTT. It translates to CASSYSLLPGNTIYF. The V gene is TRBV6-5, the J gene TRBJ1-3; no reliable D call. The germline gives CDR1 MNHEY, CDR2 SVGAGI. CDR3 length: 15 amino acids. Trimming stripped 0 bases from V and 4 bases from J, with 10 bases between.

The genes are TRBV28 and TRBJ2-7, with D uncertain. V was clipped by 7 bases and J by 0 bases, with 7 bases between them. The CDR3 loop spans 12 amino acids. The germline V gene encodes CDR1 MDHEN and CDR2 SYDVKM. CDR3 in amino acids: CASNRASYEQYF. Here the CDR3 DNA reads TGTGCCAGCAACCGAGCCTCCTACGAGCAGTACTTC. The whole variable domain, remainder taken from reference TRBV28 and TRBJ2-7, is DVKVTQSSRYLVKRTGEKVFLECVQDMDHENMFWYRQDPGLGLRLIYFSYDVKMKEKGDIPEGYSVSREKKERFSLILESASTNQTSMYLCASNRASYEQYFGPGTRLTVT.

This clonotype was seen at least ten times. The gene calls are TRBV20-1 and TRBJ2-7, with TRBD1 matching 7 bases. This CDR3 is 16 amino acids long. With V trimmed by 0 bases and J by 2 bases, 10 bases remained unmatched. Germline CDR1 is DFQATT and CDR2 is SNEGSKA (reference sequence). In DNA, the CDR3 is TGCAGTGCTAGAGATGCGACAGGGTTCGGGACCTACGAGCAGTACTTC. This sequence encodes CSARDATGFGTYEQYF.

For this clonotype: The junction departs from the called germline gene at one end, perhaps through a read error. The chain recombines TRBV12-3 or TRBV12-4 with TRBJ2-7; possible D gene TRBD1, 7 bases. CDR3 length equals 14 residues. CDR3 nucleotide sequence: TGCGCCAGCAGTTTGGGGGGACAGCTGGGCGAGCAGTACTTC. Its translation is CASSLGGQLGEQYF.

The chain couples TRBV12-3 or TRBV12-4 to TRBJ1-5; TRBD1 is a possible D gene (6 bases). V was clipped by 3 bases and J by 12 bases, with 12 bases between them. CDR3 length: 12 residues. CDR3 DNA sequence: TGTGCCAGCAGTTTCGACAGGCTGAACCAGCATTTT. It codes for CASSFDRLNQHF.

At least ten counts were recorded for this clonotype. V is TRBV28 and J is TRBJ1-2; a possible D gene is TRBD1 (5 bases). The CDR3 loop spans 13 amino acids. The germline V gene has CDR1 MDHEN and CDR2 SYDVKM. The V end was cut by 3 bases, the J end by 7 bases, with 12 bases between. CDR3 sequence (DNA): TGTGCCAGCAGTTTTCTCGGAGGGGCTGGCTACACCTTC. It encodes CASSFLGGAGYTF.

The chain carries TRBV12-3 or TRBV12-4 and TRBJ2-7; weak D call: TRBD1 (5 bases). The V end lost 2 bases, the J end lost 2 bases, and 10 bases lay between the germline ends. CDR3 length: 14 residues. The CDR3 region has the DNA TGTGCCAGCAGTTTACAGGCAGGGACCTACGAGCAGTACTTC. Translating it yields CASSLQAGTYEQYF.

This clonotype showed up many times. This sequence joins TRBV2 and TRBJ1-1; maybe TRBD1 (5 bases). The CDR3 consists of 14 residues. CDR1 is SNHLY and CDR2 is FYNNEI in the germline V gene. The V and J ends lost 5 bases and 1 base respectively, with 11 bases between them. CDR3 in amino acids: CASSLGRWNTEAFF. The CDR3 DNA reads TGTGCCAGCAGTCTGGGACGGTGGAACACTGAAGCTTTCTTT.

This clonotype was observed many times. The V and J genes are TRBV28 and TRBJ2-7; D may be TRBD2 (6 bases). The CDR3 is 12 amino acids. In germline, CDR1 is MDHEN, CDR2 SYDVKM. Trimming took off 4 bases at V and 6 bases at J, with 10 bases between the two ends. The CDR3 DNA reads as TGTGCCAGCAGTTCAGACGGGGGCGAGCAGTACTTC. The encoded protein is CASSSDGGEQYF.

This chain links TRBV6-2 or TRBV6-3 with TRBJ2-2; D possibly corresponds to TRBD2 (6 bases). V was trimmed by 7 bases and J by 6 bases, leaving 18 bases between them. Per the germline V gene, CDR1 is MNHEY and CDR2 is SVGEGT. This CDR3 has 15 amino acids. The CDR3 nucleotides read TGTGCCAGCACTAGACTAGTTGTCGGTTCCGGGGAGCTGTTTTTT. It codes for CASTRLVVGSGELFF.

There are many counts of this clonotype. The V gene is TRBV28, the J gene TRBJ2-4, with 11 nucleotides matching TRBD1. This CDR3 spans 16 amino acids. Germline CDR1 reads MDHEN; CDR2 reads SYDVKM. The junction had 6 bases not matched to a gene; V was cut back by 5 bases and J by 3 bases. The CDR3 reads CASSPRGTGGKNIQYF. CDR3 nucleotide sequence: TGTGCCAGCAGTCCAAGGGGGACAGGGGGCAAAAACATTCAGTACTTC.

This clonotype was seen many times. The chain has TRBV6-5 and TRBJ2-7; 9 nucleotides match TRBD2. Germline V gene lookup returns CDR1 MNHEY and CDR2 SVGAGI. CDR3 length equals 14 residues. Unmatched junction bases numbered 9, after V lost 7 bases and J lost 5 bases. The CDR3 loop is CASKRSGTSHEQYF. Written as DNA, the CDR3 is TGTGCCAGCAAAAGAAGCGGGACTAGCCACGAGCAGTACTTC.

In its sample, this clonotype was seen many times. Just one base apart from a much larger clone, this may be a read error. The V call is TRBV24-1, the J call TRBJ2-5; the D gene is possibly TRBD1 (6 bases). V was clipped by 6 bases and J by 0 bases, with 13 bases between them. This CDR3 has 15 amino acids. Per the germline V gene, CDR1 is KGHDR and CDR2 is SFDVKD. The DNA for the CDR3 is TGTGCCACCAGTAAACAGGGCCCCCACCAAGAGACCCAGTACTTC. Translation: CATSKQGPHQETQYF.

This clonotype was seen repeatedly, ten times or more. The V gene is TRBV6-5, the J gene TRBJ1-2; the D is unclear. Germline V gene data show CDR1 as MNHEY and CDR2 as SVGAGI. This CDR3 is built from 15 residues. Trimming removed 11 bases at V and 2 bases at J, with 21 bases between. The DNA of the CDR3 is TGTGCCGGGTGTCGTTACCCACAACAAAACTATGGCTACACCTTC. Protein: CAGCRYPQQNYGYTF.

The sample holds many counts of this clonotype. The chain links TRBV3-1 to TRBJ1-2, with 9 bases identical to TRBD1. The V gene end was trimmed by 4 bases and the J gene end by 6 bases; junction bases not matched to a gene: 6. Germline V CDR1 and CDR2: LGHDT, YNNKEL (reference sequence). The CDR3 sequence is 14 residues long. The CDR3 DNA reads as TGTGCCAGCAGCCCAGGACAGGGGATCAATGGCTACACCTTC. Encoded protein: CASSPGQGINGYTF.

This clonotype was counted at least ten times. V is TRBV5-1 and J is TRBJ1-5; the D is unclear. The CDR3 sequence is 14 residues long. Trimming removed 2 bases from V and 1 base from J, with 7 bases in between. Per germline, CDR1 SGHRS and CDR2 YFSETQ. The CDR3, as DNA: TGCGCCAGCAGCTTAGGGCAGAGCAATCAGCCCCAGCATTTT. Its translation: CASSLGQSNQPQHF.

The chain links TRBV6-4 to TRBJ2-2; TRBD2 matches 12 bases. Germline values: CDR1 MRHNA, CDR2 SNTAGT. The CDR3 contains 15 residues. V lost 4 bases to trimming and J lost 4 bases; unmatched junction nucleotides: 1. The CDR3 DNA reads TGTGCCAGCAGTGCGACTAGCGGGAGCACCGGGGAGCTGTTTTTT. Residues: CASSATSGSTGELFF.

The chain is built from TRBV2 and TRBJ1-1; unclear D gene. Germline CDR1 reads SNHLY; CDR2 reads FYNNEI. This CDR3 comprises 15 residues. V lost 1 base to trimming and J lost 1 base, with 10 bases between them. In nucleotides, the CDR3 is TGTGCCAGCAGTGAAGAGTCGGCGGGGAACACTGAAGCTTTCTTT. It is translated as CASSEESAGNTEAFF.

This clonotype was detected many times. The chain uses TRBV6-2 or TRBV6-3 and TRBJ1-1; D not certain. CDR3 length equals 13 residues. Germline assignment: CDR1 MNHEY and CDR2 SVGEGT. With 0 bases removed from V and 3 bases from J, the gap between germline ends came to 5 bases. Written as DNA, the CDR3 is TGTGCCAGCAGTTACTCAGTTTACACTGAAGCTTTCTTT. Translating gives CASSYSVYTEAFF.

V and J are TRBV12-3 or TRBV12-4 and TRBJ1-5; 9 bases map to TRBD1. V was pared by 3 bases and J by 3 bases, with 9 bases of the junction left unmatched. The CDR3 extends over 17 amino acids. The CDR3 loop reads CASSFVGGTGLNQPQHF. The DNA for the CDR3 is TGTGCCAGCAGTTTTGTAGGAGGGACAGGGCTCAATCAGCCCCAGCATTTT.